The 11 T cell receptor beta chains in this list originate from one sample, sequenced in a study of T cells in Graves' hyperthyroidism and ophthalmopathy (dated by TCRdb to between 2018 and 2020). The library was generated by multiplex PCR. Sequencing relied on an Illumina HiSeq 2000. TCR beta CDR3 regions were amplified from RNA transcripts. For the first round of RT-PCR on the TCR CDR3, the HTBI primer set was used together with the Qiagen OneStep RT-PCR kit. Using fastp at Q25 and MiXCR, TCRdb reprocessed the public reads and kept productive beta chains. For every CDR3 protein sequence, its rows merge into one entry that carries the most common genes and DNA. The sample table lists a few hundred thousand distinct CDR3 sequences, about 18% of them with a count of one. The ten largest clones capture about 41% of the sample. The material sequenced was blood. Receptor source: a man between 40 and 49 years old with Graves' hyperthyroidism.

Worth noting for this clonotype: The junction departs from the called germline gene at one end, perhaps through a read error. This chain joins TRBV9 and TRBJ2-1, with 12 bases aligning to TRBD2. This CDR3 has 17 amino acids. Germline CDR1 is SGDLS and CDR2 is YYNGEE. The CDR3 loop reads CASSGLAGASSCNEQFF. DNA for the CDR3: TGTGCCAGCAGCGGACTAGCGGGGGCGAGCTCCTGCAATGAGCAGTTCTTC.

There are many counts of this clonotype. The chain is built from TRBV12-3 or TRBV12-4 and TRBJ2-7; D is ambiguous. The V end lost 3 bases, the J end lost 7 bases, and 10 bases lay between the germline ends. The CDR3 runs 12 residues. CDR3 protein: CASSLTWLEQYF. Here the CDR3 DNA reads TGTGCCAGCAGTTTGACCTGGCTAGAGCAGTACTTC.

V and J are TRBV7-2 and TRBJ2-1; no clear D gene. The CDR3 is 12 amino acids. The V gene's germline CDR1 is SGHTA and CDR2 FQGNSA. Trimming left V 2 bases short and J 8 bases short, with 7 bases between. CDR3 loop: CASSLSSDEQFF. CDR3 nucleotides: TGTGCCAGCAGCTTAAGTTCGGATGAGCAGTTCTTC.

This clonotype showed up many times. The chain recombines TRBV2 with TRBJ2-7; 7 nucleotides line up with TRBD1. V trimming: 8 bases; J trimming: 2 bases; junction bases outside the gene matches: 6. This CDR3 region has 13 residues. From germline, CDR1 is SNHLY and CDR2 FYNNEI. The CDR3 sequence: CASANTGAYEQYF. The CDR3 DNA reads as TGTGCCAGCGCGAATACAGGGGCCTACGAGCAGTACTTC.

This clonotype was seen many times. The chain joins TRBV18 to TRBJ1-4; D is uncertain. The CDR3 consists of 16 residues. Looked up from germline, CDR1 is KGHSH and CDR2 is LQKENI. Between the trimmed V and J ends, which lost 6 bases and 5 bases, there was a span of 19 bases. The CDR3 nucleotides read TGTGCCAGCTCCACCTATTTCGGAAGAGGGAATGAAAAACTGTTTTTT. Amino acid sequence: CASSTYFGRGNEKLFF.

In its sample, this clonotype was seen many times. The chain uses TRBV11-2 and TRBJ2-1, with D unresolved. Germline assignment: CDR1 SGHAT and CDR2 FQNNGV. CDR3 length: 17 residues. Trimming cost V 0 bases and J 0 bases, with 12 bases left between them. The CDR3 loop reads CASSLEFGPSSYNEQFF. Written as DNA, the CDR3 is TGTGCCAGCAGCTTAGAGTTTGGCCCAAGCTCCTACAATGAGCAGTTCTTC.

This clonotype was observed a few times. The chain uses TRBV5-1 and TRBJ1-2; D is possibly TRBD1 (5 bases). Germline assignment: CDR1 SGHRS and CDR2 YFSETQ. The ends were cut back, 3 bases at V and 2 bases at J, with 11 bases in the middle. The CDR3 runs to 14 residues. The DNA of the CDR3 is TGCGCCAGCAGCTCGTGGGGGGTGAACTATGGCTACACCTTC. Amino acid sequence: CASSSWGVNYGYTF.

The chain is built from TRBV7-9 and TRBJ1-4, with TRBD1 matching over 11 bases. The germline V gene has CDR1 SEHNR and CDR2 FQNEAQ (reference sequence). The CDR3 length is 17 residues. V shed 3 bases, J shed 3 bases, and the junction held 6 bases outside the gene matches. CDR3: CASSFGGQGAPNEKLFF. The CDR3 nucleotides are TGTGCCAGCAGCTTTGGTGGACAGGGGGCTCCTAATGAAAAACTGTTTTTT. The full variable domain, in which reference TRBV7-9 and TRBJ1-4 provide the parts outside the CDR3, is DTGVSQNPRHKITKRGQNVTFRCDPISEHNRLYWYRQTLGQGPEFLTYFQNEAQLEKSRLLSDRFSAERPKGSFSTLEIQRTEQGDSAMYLCASSFGGQGAPNEKLFFGSGTQLSVL.

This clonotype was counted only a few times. The CDR3 loop reads CAITQGNTYEQYF. Here the CDR3 DNA reads TGTGCCATCACGCAGGGGAATACGTACGAGCAGTACTTC. The chain links TRBV10-3 to TRBJ2-7; maybe TRBD1 (6 bases). V was pared by 7 bases and J by 4 bases, with 14 bases between. CDR1 is ENHRY and CDR2 is SYGVKD in the germline V gene. This CDR3 comprises 13 residues.

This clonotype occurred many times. The CDR3 is CASSPRSLEGSDTQYF. CDR3 nucleotide sequence: TGTGCCAGCAGCCCCCGATCTTTGGAAGGGTCGGATACGCAGTATTTT. The V gene is TRBV3-1, the J gene TRBJ2-3; D gene uncertain. V was trimmed by 4 bases and J by 6 bases, leaving 20 bases between them. The germline V gene has CDR1 LGHDT and CDR2 YNNKEL (reference sequence). CDR3 length: 16 amino acids.

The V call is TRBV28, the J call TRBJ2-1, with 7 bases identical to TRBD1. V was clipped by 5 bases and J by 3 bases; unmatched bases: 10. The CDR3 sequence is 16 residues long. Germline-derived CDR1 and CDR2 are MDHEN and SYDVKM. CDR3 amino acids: CASSIDRVILYNEQFF. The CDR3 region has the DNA TGTGCCAGCAGTATTGACAGGGTGATACTCTACAATGAGCAGTTCTTC. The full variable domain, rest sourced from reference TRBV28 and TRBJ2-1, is DVKVTQSSRYLVKRTGEKVFLECVQDMDHENMFWYRQDPGLGLRLIYFSYDVKMKEKGDIPEGYSVSREKKERFSLILESASTNQTSMYLCASSIDRVILYNEQFFGPGTRLTVL.